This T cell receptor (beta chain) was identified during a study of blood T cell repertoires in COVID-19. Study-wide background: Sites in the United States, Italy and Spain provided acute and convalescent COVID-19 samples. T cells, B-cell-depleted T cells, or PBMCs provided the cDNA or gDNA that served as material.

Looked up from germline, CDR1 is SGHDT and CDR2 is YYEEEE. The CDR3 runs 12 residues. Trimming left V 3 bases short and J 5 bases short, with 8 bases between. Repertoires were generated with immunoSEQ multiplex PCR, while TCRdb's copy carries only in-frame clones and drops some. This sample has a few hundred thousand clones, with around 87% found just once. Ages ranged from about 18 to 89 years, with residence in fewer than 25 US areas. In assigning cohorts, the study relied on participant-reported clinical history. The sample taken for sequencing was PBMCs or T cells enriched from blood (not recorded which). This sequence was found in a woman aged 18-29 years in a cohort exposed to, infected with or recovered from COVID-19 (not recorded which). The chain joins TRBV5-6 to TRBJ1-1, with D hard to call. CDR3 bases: TGTGCCAGCAGCTCGACGGGAACTGAAGCTTTCTTT. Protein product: CASSSTGTEAFF.